Below are 5 T cell receptor beta chains sequenced from a single sample in a study of control samples from healthy donors and cancer patients. The method was immunoSEQ multiplex PCR; TCRdb's version includes in-frame clones alone and lacks a portion of them. The sample has tens of thousands of clones, approximately 84% seen once. Material for sequencing was PBMCs. Receptors originate from a man between 65 and 85 years old with lung cancer.

The chain recombines TRBV3-1 (or the pseudogene TRBV3-2) with TRBJ2-4; D tentatively reads TRBD1 or TRBD2 (8 bases each). V was pared by 2 bases and J by 6 bases, with 14 bases between. Germline loops: CDR1 LGHDT, CDR2 YNNKEL (reference sequence). The CDR3 loop spans 15 amino acids. The DNA of the CDR3 is TGTGCCAGCAGCCAACAGGGGGCGGGGGGAAACATTCAGTACTTC. Amino acids: CASSQQGAGGNIQYF.

The chain is built from TRBV11-2 and TRBJ2-1; D gene uncertain. This CDR3 region has 15 residues. The germline V and J ends were trimmed by 0 bases and 3 bases, with 9 bases remaining between them. Per the germline V gene, CDR1 is SGHAT and CDR2 is FQNNGV. The CDR3: CASSLEQPYYNEQFF. The CDR3 nucleotides read TGTGCCAGCAGCTTAGAACAGCCGTACTACAATGAGCAGTTCTTC.

This chain joins TRBV6-5 and TRBJ1-1, with a tentative D call TRBD1 (5 bases). Looked up from germline, CDR1 is MNHEY and CDR2 is SVGAGI. The V and J ends lost 6 bases and 1 base respectively, with 9 bases between them. The CDR3 has 13 residues. The CDR3 reads CASRKGANTEAFF. As DNA, the CDR3 is TGTGCCAGCAGAAAAGGGGCGAACACTGAAGCTTTCTTT.

The table lists this clone with a count of one. The chain couples TRBV19 to TRBJ1-2, with 7 bases matching TRBD1. The germline V gene encodes CDR1 LNHDA and CDR2 SQIVND (reference sequence). The CDR3 loop spans 13 amino acids. V lost 3 bases, J lost 6 bases, and 4 bases stayed unmatched. The CDR3 here is CASSMDRSDGYTF. CDR3 coding DNA: TGTGCCAGTAGTATGGACAGGAGTGATGGCTACACCTTC.

V gene TRBV24-1 combines with J gene TRBJ2-1; no firm D call. Trimming took 4 bases from V and 0 from J, leaving 9 bases between them. The germline gives CDR1 KGHDR, CDR2 SFDVKD. The CDR3 sequence is 15 residues long. CDR3 nucleotides: TGTGCCACCAGTGAGGAGCCAGCCTCCTACAATGAGCAGTTCTTC. It codes for CATSEEPASYNEQFF.